This T cell receptor (beta chain) stems from a study of T cells after yellow fever vaccination. Study-wide results and limits: The CD4 compartment and the CD8 compartment contained a small share of clonotypes in common. Once the booster was given, most primary-vaccination clones reappeared, at more than 95% for CD4 and more than 85% for CD8. In FACS-sorted repertoires, abundant clonotypes from the bulk population could appear as contaminants.

Generation of TCR cDNA used 5'RACE template switching (which added a universal primer site and UMIs). TCRdb fed the 5' RACE reads into MiXCR, producing one record per CDR3 protein. The table includes hundreds of thousands of distinct CDR3 sequences, 18% detected once. This clonotype came up a few times. Its antigen is not known. CDR1 and CDR2 (germline): MNHEY, SVGAGI. Trimming removed 6 bases from V and 4 bases from J, with 18 bases in between. The CDR3 has 15 residues. This sample comprised PBMCs, obtained before the yellow fever booster vaccination. The TCR originated in a young man who received the YFV17D yellow fever vaccine. The chain recombines TRBV6-5 with TRBJ2-5, with D perhaps TRBD1 (8 bases). CDR3 region: CASRPSGGTGETQYF. The DNA of the CDR3 is TGTGCCAGCAGGCCCTCCGGGGGGACAGGAGAGACCCAGTACTTC.